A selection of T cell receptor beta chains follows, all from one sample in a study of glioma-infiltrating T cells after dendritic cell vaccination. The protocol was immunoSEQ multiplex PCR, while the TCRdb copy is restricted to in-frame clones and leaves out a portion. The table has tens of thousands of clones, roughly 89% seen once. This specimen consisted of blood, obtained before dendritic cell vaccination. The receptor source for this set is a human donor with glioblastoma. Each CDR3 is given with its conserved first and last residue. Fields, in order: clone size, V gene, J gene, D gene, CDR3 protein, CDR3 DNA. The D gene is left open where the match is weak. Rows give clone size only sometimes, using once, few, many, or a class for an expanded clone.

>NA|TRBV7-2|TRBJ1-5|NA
CASSPGGRQPQHF
TGTGCCAGCAGCCCAGGAGGACGACAGCCCCAGCATTTT
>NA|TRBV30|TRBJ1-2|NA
CAWSVQNYGYTF
TGTGCCTGGAGTGTACAGAACTATGGCTACACCTTC
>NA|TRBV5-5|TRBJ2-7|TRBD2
CASSWTSGPGYEQYF
TGTGCCAGCAGCTGGACTAGCGGCCCGGGCTACGAGCAGTACTTC
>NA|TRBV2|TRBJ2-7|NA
CASRQGYEQYF
TGTGCCAGCAGACAGGGTTACGAGCAGTACTTC
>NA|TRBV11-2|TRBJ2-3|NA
CASTLTTDTQYF
TGTGCCAGCACCCTAACCACAGATACGCAGTATTTT
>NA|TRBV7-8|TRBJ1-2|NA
CASSFRDTEGYTF
TGTGCCAGCAGCTTCCGGGACACAGAAGGCTACACCTTC
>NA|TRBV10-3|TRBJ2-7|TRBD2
CAISDHLSGRSHEQYF
TGTGCCATCAGTGATCATCTTAGCGGGAGGTCCCACGAGCAGTACTTC
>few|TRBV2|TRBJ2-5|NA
CASSGESLSRETQYF
TGTGCCAGCAGTGGGGAGTCCCTTAGCCGGGAGACCCAGTACTTC
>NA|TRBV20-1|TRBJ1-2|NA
CSARDPGGYTF
TGCAGTGCTAGAGATCCCGGTGGCTACACCTTC
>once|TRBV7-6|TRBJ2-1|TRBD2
CASSLTSGAPDEQFF
TGTGCCAGCAGCTTAACTAGCGGGGCTCCCGATGAGCAGTTCTTC
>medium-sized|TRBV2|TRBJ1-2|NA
CASSLGWENGYTF
TGTGCCAGCAGTCTAGGGTGGGAGAATGGCTACACCTTC
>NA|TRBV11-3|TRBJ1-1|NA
CASSSGLGTEAFF
TGTGCCAGCAGCTCGGGATTAGGTACTGAAGCTTTCTTT
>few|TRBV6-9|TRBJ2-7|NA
CASSYGARCEQYF
TGTGCCAGCAGTTATGGGGCCAGGTGCGAGCAGTACTTC
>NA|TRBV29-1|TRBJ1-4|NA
CSGGTRGEKLFF
TGCAGCGGGGGAACGAGGGGGGAAAAACTGTTTTTT
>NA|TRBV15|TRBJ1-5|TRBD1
CATSRGMGQGSNQPQHF
TGTGCCACCAGCAGAGGAATGGGACAGGGGAGCAATCAGCCCCAGCATTTT
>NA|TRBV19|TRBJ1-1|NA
CASSNTGGTEAFF
TGTGCCAGTAGTAATACCGGGGGGACTGAAGCTTTCTTT
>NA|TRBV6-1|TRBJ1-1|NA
CASSSATFMNTEAFF
TGTGCCAGCAGTTCGGCGACATTCATGAACACTGAAGCTTTCTTT
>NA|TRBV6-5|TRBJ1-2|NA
CAPWLNYGYTF
TGTGCCCCCTGGCTTAACTATGGCTACACCTTC
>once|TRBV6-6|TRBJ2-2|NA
CASSPRWELFF
TGTGCCAGCAGCCCGAGGTGGGAGCTGTTTTTT
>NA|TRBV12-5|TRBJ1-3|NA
CASGPGLTSGNTIYF
TGTGCTAGTGGCCCGGGACTGACCTCTGGAAACACCATATATTTT
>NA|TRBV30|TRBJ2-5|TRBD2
CAWSGSGGAETQYF
TGTGCCTGGAGTGGAAGCGGGGGGGCGGAGACCCAGTACTTC
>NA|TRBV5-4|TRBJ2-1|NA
CASSLWAGNEQFF
TGTGCCAGCAGCTTGTGGGCGGGGAATGAGCAGTTCTTC
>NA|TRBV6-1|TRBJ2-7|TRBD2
CASRPGGPIYEQYF
TGTGCCAGCCGGCCGGGAGGCCCGATTTACGAGCAGTACTTC
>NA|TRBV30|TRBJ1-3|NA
CAWSVGLFANTIYF
TGTGCCTGGAGTGTAGGACTATTTGCAAACACCATATATTTT
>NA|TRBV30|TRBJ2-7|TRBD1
CAVNRGNFYEQYF
TGTGCCGTGAACAGGGGGAACTTTTACGAGCAGTACTTC
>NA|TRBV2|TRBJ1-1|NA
CASSGGVGGDTEAFF
TGTGCCAGCAGTGGGGGGGTGGGGGGTGACACTGAAGCTTTCTTT
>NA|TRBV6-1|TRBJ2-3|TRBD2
CASSHSGGDLDTQYF
TGTGCCAGCAGCCACAGCGGGGGGGATTTGGATACGCAGTATTTT
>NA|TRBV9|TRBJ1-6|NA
CASSVGGDSYNSPLHF
TGTGCCAGCAGCGTAGGGGGGGACTCCTATAATTCACCCCTCCACTTT
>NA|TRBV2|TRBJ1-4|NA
CASRYSGELFF
TGTGCCAGCAGGTATTCGGGGGAACTGTTTTTT
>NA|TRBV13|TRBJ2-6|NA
CASSLGDKWGSGANVLTF
TGTGCCAGCAGCTTAGGGGACAAGTGGGGATCTGGGGCCAACGTCCTGACTTTC
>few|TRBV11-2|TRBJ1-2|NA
CASSLDGDRLFNYGYTF
TGTGCCAGCAGCTTAGACGGAGACAGGTTATTTAACTATGGCTACACCTTC
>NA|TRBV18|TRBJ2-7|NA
CASSQGAANYEQYF
TGTGCCAGCTCACAAGGGGCGGCAAACTACGAGCAGTACTTC
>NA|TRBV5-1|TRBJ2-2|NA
CASSLTPVTGELFF
TGCGCCAGCAGCTTGACGCCGGTCACCGGGGAGCTGTTTTTT
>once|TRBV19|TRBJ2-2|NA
CASIFARELFF
TGTGCCAGTATCTTCGCGCGGGAGCTGTTTTTT
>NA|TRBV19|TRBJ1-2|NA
CASSIGGSGYTF
TGTGCCAGTAGTATCGGAGGTAGTGGCTACACCTTC
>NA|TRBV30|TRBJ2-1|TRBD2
CAWSELAGRSNEQFF
TGTGCCTGGAGCGAACTAGCGGGACGATCGAATGAGCAGTTCTTC
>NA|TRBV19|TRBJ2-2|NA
CASSREVTGELFF
TGTGCCAGTAGTAGGGAGGTTACCGGGGAGCTGTTTTTT
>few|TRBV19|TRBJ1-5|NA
CASRDSNQPQHF
TGTGCCAGTCGGGATAGCAATCAGCCCCAGCATTTT
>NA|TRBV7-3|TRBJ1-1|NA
CASSAGVSTEAFF
TGTGCCAGCAGCGCGGGGGTTTCCACTGAAGCTTTCTTT
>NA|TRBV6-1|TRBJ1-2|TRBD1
CASSEETGLNYGYTF
TGTGCCAGCAGTGAGGAGACAGGGCTTAACTATGGCTACACCTTC
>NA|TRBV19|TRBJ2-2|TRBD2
CASSPGLAGYNTGELFF
TGTGCCAGTAGTCCCGGACTAGCGGGATATAACACCGGGGAGCTGTTTTTT
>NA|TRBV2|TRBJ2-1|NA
CASKRRGNEQFF
TGTGCCAGCAAGCGCAGGGGCAATGAGCAGTTCTTC
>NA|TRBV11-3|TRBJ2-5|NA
CASGDPLLKTQYF
TGTGCCAGCGGAGACCCCCTCCTGAAGACCCAGTACTTC
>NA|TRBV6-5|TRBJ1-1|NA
CATSTVMNTEAFF
TGTGCCACCTCCACAGTGATGAACACTGAAGCTTTCTTT
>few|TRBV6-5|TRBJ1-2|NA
CASSASGSYGYTF
TGTGCCAGCAGTGCGTCGGGAAGCTATGGCTACACCTTC
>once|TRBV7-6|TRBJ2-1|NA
CASSLAGSALHNEQFF
TGTGCCAGCAGCTTAGCTGGTAGCGCACTTCACAATGAGCAGTTCTTC
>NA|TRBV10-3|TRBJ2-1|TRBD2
CAISESGGRASEQFF
TGTGCCATCAGTGAGTCGGGCGGGAGGGCCTCTGAGCAGTTCTTC
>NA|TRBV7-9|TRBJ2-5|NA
CASSRTGQQETQYF
TGTGCCAGCAGCCGAACAGGTCAGCAAGAGACCCAGTACTTC
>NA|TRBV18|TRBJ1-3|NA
CASSPELSGNTIYF
TGTGCCAGCTCCCCTGAACTCTCTGGAAACACCATATATTTT
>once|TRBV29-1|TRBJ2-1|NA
CSVEDRDEQFF
TGCAGCGTTGAAGATCGAGATGAGCAGTTCTTC
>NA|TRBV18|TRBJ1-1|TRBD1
CASSLGTANTEAFF
TGTGCCAGCTCACTTGGGACAGCGAACACTGAAGCTTTCTTT
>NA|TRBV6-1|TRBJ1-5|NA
CASGTGGQNNQPQHF
TGTGCCAGCGGGACCGGTGGACAGAATAATCAGCCCCAGCATTTT
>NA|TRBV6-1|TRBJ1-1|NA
CASREGQPNTEAFF
TGTGCCAGCCGGGAGGGACAACCGAACACTGAAGCTTTCTTT
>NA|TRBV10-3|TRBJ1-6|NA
CAISESWARDSNSPLHF
TGTGCCATCAGTGAGTCGTGGGCCAGGGATTCTAATTCCCCCCTCCACTTT
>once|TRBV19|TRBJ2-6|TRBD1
CASSITGTGGTGANVLTF
TGTGCCAGTAGTATAACCGGGACAGGGGGCACTGGGGCCAACGTCCTGACTTTC
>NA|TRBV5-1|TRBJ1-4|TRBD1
CASSPSRDRSNEKLFF
TGCGCCAGCAGTCCTAGCCGGGACAGGAGCAATGAAAAACTGTTTTTT
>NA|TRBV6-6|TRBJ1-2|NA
CASSYSSQVAGYTF
TGTGCCAGCAGTTACTCTTCACAGGTGGCGGGCTACACCTTC
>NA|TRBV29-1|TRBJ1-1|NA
CSVSGHLKGRAEAFF
TGCAGCGTCTCCGGACATCTCAAAGGACGGGCTGAAGCTTTCTTT
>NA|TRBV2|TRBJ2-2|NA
CASSRNMGSTGELFF
TGTGCCAGCAGTAGAAACATGGGGAGCACCGGGGAGCTGTTTTTT